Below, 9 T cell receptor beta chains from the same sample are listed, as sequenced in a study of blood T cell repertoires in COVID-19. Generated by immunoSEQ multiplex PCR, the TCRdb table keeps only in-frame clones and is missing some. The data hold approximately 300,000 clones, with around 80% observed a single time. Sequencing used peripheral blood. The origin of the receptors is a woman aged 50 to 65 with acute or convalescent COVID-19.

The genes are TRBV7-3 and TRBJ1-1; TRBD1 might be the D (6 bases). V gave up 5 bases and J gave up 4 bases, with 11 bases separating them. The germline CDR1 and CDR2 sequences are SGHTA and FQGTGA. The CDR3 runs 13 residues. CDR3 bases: TGTGCCAGCAGCGACATACAGGGCACTGAAGCTTTCTTT. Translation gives CASSDIQGTEAFF.

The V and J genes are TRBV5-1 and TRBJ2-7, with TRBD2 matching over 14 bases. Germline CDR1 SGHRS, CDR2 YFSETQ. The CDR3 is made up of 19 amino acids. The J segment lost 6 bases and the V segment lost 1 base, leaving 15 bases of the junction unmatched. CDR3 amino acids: CASSLRPGLAGDNRREQYF. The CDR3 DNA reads TGCGCCAGCAGCTTGAGGCCGGGACTAGCGGGGGATAATAGGCGCGAGCAGTACTTC.

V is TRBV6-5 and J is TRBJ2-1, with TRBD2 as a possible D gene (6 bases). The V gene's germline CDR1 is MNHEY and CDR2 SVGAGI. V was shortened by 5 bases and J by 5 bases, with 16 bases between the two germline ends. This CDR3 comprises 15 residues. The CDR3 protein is CASSPLRDWDNEQFF. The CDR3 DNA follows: TGTGCCAGCAGTCCTCTAAGGGACTGGGACAATGAGCAGTTCTTC.

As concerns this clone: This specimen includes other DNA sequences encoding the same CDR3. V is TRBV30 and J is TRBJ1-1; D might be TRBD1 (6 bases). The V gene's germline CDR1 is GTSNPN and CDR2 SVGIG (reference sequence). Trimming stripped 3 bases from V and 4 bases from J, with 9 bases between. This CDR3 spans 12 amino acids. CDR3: CAWSGRGTEAFF. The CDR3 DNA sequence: TGTGCCTGGAGCGGCAGGGGCACTGAAGCTTTCTTT.

In DNA, the CDR3 is TGTGCCAGCAGCTTAGATAACAACGAGCAGTACGTC. It encodes CASSLDNNEQYV. The chain joins TRBV7-9 to TRBJ2-7; D remains ambiguous. CDR1 SEHNR and CDR2 FQNEAQ come from the germline V gene (reference sequence). The V and J ends lost 1 base and 5 bases respectively, with 6 bases between them. The CDR3 has 12 amino acids.

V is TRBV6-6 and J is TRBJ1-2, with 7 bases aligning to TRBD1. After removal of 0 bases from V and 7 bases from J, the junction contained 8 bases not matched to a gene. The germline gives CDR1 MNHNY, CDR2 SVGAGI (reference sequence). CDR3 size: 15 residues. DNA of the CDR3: TGTGCCAGCAGTTACTCGAACAAGGGGGCTGTTGGCTACACCTTC. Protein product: CASSYSNKGAVGYTF.

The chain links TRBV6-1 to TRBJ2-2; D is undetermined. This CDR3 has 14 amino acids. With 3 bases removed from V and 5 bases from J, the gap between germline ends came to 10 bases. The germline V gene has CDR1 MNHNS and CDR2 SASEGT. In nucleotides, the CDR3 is TGTGCCAGCAGTGATCCCTCACTTACCGGGGAGCTGTTTTTT. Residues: CASSDPSLTGELFF.

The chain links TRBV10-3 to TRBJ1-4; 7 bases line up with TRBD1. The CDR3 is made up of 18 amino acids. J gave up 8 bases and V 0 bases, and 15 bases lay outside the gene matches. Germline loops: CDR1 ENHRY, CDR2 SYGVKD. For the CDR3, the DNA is TGTGCCATCAGTGAGTCAGGGACAGCTCTCGGTTTCCCCGAAAAACTGTTTTTT. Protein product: CAISESGTALGFPEKLFF.

The CDR3 protein is CASSYSLAGGGEQYF. The CDR3 bases are TGTGCCAGCAGTTATAGTCTAGCGGGAGGGGGCGAGCAGTACTTC. This chain uses TRBV6-5 with TRBJ2-7; TRBD2 aligns across 12 bases. Germline lookup yields CDR1 MNHEY and CDR2 SVGAGI. After removal of 3 bases from V and 6 bases from J, the junction contained 6 bases not matched to a gene. The CDR3 sequence is 15 residues long.